These T cell receptor beta chains were read from a single sample in a study of shared clonotypes between healthy human individuals. Sequencing used immunoSEQ multiplex PCR; TCRdb keeps in-frame clones, though not all of them. The sample has a few hundred thousand clones, around 87% seen once; the top ten hold 15% to 20%. The specimen sequenced was memory CD8+ T cells sorted from blood. These receptor sequences come from a man aged 18 to 35 in good health. The CDR3 runs from the conserved cysteine through the conserved F or W. A D gene is named only where the DNA matches it firmly. The listing skips clone size in some rows; elsewhere it reads once, few, many or a size class.

d_gene	abundance	len	v_gene	j_gene	CDR3nt	CDR3aa
TRBD1	-	15	TRBV5-1	TRBJ2-5	TGCGCCAGCACCGACCCTCGACAGGGTCAAGAGACCCAGTACTTC	CASTDPRQGQETQYF
-	-	18	TRBV30	TRBJ1-2	TGTGCCTGGAGGGCCCCGAGGGAGGGGGTGACCTTTAACTATGGCTACACCTTC	CAWRAPREGVTFNYGYTF
TRBD2	-	14	TRBV5-4	TRBJ2-2	TGTGCCAGCAGCAGGACTAGCGGGGCCGGGGAGCTGTTTTTT	CASSRTSGAGELFF
TRBD2	-	17	TRBV4-3	TRBJ2-3	TGCGCCAGCAGCCCTCGACTAGCGGGAGGGCCGGGGGATACGCAGTATTTT	CASSPRLAGGPGDTQYF
TRBD1	-	17	TRBV30	TRBJ1-6	TGTGCCTGGGCTGAGGGGGCCAGGAGCTCCTATAATTCACCCCTCCACTTT	CAWAEGARSSYNSPLHF
TRBD1	-	14	TRBV7-9	TRBJ2-4	TGTGCCAGCAGCTTCCGGGACAGGGGGTTCATTCAGTACTTC	CASSFRDRGFIQYF
-	once	14	TRBV5-6	TRBJ2-7	TGTGCCAGCAGCGCTCAGGGGAATCCCTACGAGCAGTACTTC	CASSAQGNPYEQYF
-	-	16	TRBV5-4	TRBJ1-6	TGTGCCAGCAGCTTGGACGGAGTTCCCTATAATTCACCCCTCCACTTT	CASSLDGVPYNSPLHF
TRBD2	-	15	TRBV5-8	TRBJ2-1	TGTGCCAGCAGCCTCGGACTAGCGGCCTACAATGAGCAGTTCTTC	CASSLGLAAYNEQFF
TRBD1	-	15	TRBV5-1	TRBJ2-7	TGCGCCAGCAGCTTGGTTAGGCAGGGGGCAGGCGAGCAGTACTTC	CASSLVRQGAGEQYF
-	-	14	TRBV6-5	TRBJ2-2	TGTGCCAGCACTCGCGGGCAAAACACCGGGGAGCTGTTTTTT	CASTRGQNTGELFF
-	-	11	TRBV2	TRBJ1-6	TGTGCCAGCAGTGAAGATTTTTCCCTGACCTTT	CASSEDFSLTF
TRBD2	-	16	TRBV4-3	TRBJ2-1	TGCGCCAGCAGCCAAGGTTATAGCGGGAGCTTGAATGAGCAGTTCTTC	CASSQGYSGSLNEQFF
TRBD1	-	19	TRBV5-1	TRBJ2-7	TGCGCCAGCAGCTTGGGGACAGGGTCATTCATAGGTACCACCTACGAGCAGTACTTC	CASSLGTGSFIGTTYEQYF
TRBD2	-	15	TRBV6-6	TRBJ2-1	TGTGCCAGCAGTCTTAAGCGGGATACCTACAATGAGCAGTTCTTC	CASSLKRDTYNEQFF
-	-	15	TRBV9	TRBJ2-7	TGTGCCAGCAGCGTTGGGATAGAACTAGGGTACGAGCAGTACTTC	CASSVGIELGYEQYF
-	-	13	TRBV11-2	TRBJ1-5	TGTGCCAGCAGCTTAGAGGTCCAGGGGCCCCAGCATTTT	CASSLEVQGPQHF
TRBD2	-	16	TRBV7-9	TRBJ2-2	TGTGCCAGCAGCCTGCCCCTAGCGGGGCTCACCGGGGAGCTGTTTTTT	CASSLPLAGLTGELFF
-	-	15	TRBV5-1	TRBJ1-1	TGCGCCAGCAGCTTTATCCAGGGTGGACCGACTGAAGCTTTCTTT	CASSFIQGGPTEAFF
-	-	14	TRBV6-1	TRBJ1-1	TGTGCCAGCATCTCCGCCGGGGGACCCACTGAAGCTTTCTTT	CASISAGGPTEAFF
-	-	14	TRBV7-2	TRBJ2-1	TGTGCCAGCAGCATCGGGGGCTCCTACAATGAGCAGTTCTTC	CASSIGGSYNEQFF
TRBD1	once	16	TRBV5-5	TRBJ2-5	TGTGCCAGCAGCCCAGACAGGGGTCGGGTGGGAGAGACCCAGTACTTC	CASSPDRGRVGETQYF
TRBD1	-	17	TRBV7-9	TRBJ2-7	TGTGCCAGCAGCTTAGGTCCGGGACAGGGCCCCCACTACGAGCAGTACTTC	CASSLGPGQGPHYEQYF
-	-	16	TRBV7-9	TRBJ2-3	TGTGCCAGCAGCCCCCTGGAGGATCCGGGCACAGATACGCAGTATTTT	CASSPLEDPGTDTQYF
TRBD1	once	13	TRBV30	TRBJ1-6	TGTGCCTGGAGTATACAGGGGGCTTCACCCCTCCACTTT	CAWSIQGASPLHF
-	-	14	TRBV11-2	TRBJ2-1	TGTGCCAGCAGCAGGGGCGACTCCTACAATGAGCAGTTCTTC	CASSRGDSYNEQFF
TRBD1	-	16	TRBV4-3	TRBJ2-2	TGCGCCAGCAGCCAAGATGCGGCAGGGGGCACCGGGGAGCTGTTTTTT	CASSQDAAGGTGELFF
-	-	12	TRBV15	TRBJ1-1	TGTGCCACCAGCACCCTCGGCACTGAAGCTTTCTTT	CATSTLGTEAFF
-	-	16	TRBV6-1	TRBJ2-3	TGTGCCAGCAGTGAAAAATTACGGGGCATTACAGATACGCAGTATTTT	CASSEKLRGITDTQYF
-	-	17	TRBV7-8	TRBJ2-1	TGTGCCAGCAGCTTAATGTGGGGGGACCTTTCCTACAATGAGCAGTTCTTC	CASSLMWGDLSYNEQFF
TRBD2	few	13	TRBV4-2	TRBJ2-7	TGTGCCAGCAGCCAAGTTGCGGGAGACGAGCAGTACTTC	CASSQVAGDEQYF
-	-	13	TRBV5-1	TRBJ2-7	TGCGCCAGCAGGGACTCCTTACCCTACGAGCAGTACTTC	CASRDSLPYEQYF
TRBD1	-	12	TRBV28	TRBJ2-7	TGTGCCGCCGGACAGGTGACCTACGAGCAGTACTTC	CAAGQVTYEQYF
TRBD2	-	16	TRBV9	TRBJ2-5	TGTGCCAGCAGCGCAGATAGCGGGGGATCGCAAGAGACCCAGTACTTC	CASSADSGGSQETQYF
-	-	14	TRBV6-5	TRBJ1-5	TGTGCCAGCAGGCGGGAGTCGGACTATCAGCCCCAGCATTTT	CASRRESDYQPQHF
TRBD2	-	14	TRBV29-1	TRBJ2-5	TGCAGCGTCCCATATAGCGGGGGTGGAGAGACCCAGTACTTC	CSVPYSGGGETQYF
TRBD2	-	15	TRBV28	TRBJ2-5	TGTGCCAGCAGCCCACTAGCGGAGCAATCGGAGACCCAGTACTTC	CASSPLAEQSETQYF
-	-	15	TRBV7-6	TRBJ1-4	TGTGCCAGCGGCCGGACAGCGGCAACTAATGAAAAACTGTTTTTT	CASGRTAATNEKLFF
-	-	15	TRBV7-2	TRBJ2-7	TGTGCCAGCAGCTTACGGGGACTCGTCTATTACGAGCAGTACTTC	CASSLRGLVYYEQYF
-	few	15	TRBV4-1	TRBJ2-5	TGCGCCAGCAGCATAGGTGGCGGGGTCCAAGAGACCCAGTACTTC	CASSIGGGVQETQYF
-	-	15	TRBV13	TRBJ2-7	TGTGCCAGCAGCTTATCCCTAGCAGCCGTATACGAGCAGTACTTC	CASSLSLAAVYEQYF
TRBD1	once	15	TRBV5-6	TRBJ2-3	TGTGCCAGCAGCTTGAAACAGGGGGCGGGAGATACGCAGTATTTT	CASSLKQGAGDTQYF
TRBD2	-	16	TRBV19	TRBJ2-7	TGTGCCAGTACGGAGACTAGCGGGAGGAAGTTCGACGAGCAGTACTTC	CASTETSGRKFDEQYF
TRBD2	-	15	TRBV5-1	TRBJ2-1	TGCGCCAGCAGCTTGGAACTAGCGGAATACAATGAGCAGTTCTTC	CASSLELAEYNEQFF
-	-	15	TRBV5-1	TRBJ1-6	TGCGCCAGCAGCTTGCTGTCCATGGGGCCTTCACCCCTCCACTTT	CASSLLSMGPSPLHF
-	-	14	TRBV10-2	TRBJ2-6	TGCGCCAGCGAGGGGAGCTCTGGGGCCAACGTCCTGACTTTC	CASEGSSGANVLTF
-	-	13	TRBV5-1	TRBJ1-2	TGCGCCAGCAGCTTGCGGCTCTTGGGCGGCTACACCTTC	CASSLRLLGGYTF